This T cell receptor beta chain stems from a study of blood T cell repertoires in COVID-19. Study information: In each case, the material was cDNA or gDNA derived from T cells, B-cell-depleted T cells, or PBMCs.

Method: immunoSEQ multiplex PCR; TCRdb's copy keeps in-frame clones and lacks some. The repertoire holds about 31,000 clones, with approximately 91% as singletons. This CDR3 spans 16 amino acids. V lost 6 bases and J lost 4; bases outside the gene matches: 5. Per germline, CDR1 SGHTA and CDR2 FQGNSA. Sequencing was carried out using peripheral blood. This sequence joins TRBV7-2 and TRBJ2-1; 14 bases line up with TRBD2. The TCR comes from a man aged 55 to 70 with acute or convalescent COVID-19. DNA for the CDR3: TGTGCCAGCAGGACCGGACTAGCGGGAGGATACAATGAGCAGTTCTTC. It codes for CASRTGLAGGYNEQFF.